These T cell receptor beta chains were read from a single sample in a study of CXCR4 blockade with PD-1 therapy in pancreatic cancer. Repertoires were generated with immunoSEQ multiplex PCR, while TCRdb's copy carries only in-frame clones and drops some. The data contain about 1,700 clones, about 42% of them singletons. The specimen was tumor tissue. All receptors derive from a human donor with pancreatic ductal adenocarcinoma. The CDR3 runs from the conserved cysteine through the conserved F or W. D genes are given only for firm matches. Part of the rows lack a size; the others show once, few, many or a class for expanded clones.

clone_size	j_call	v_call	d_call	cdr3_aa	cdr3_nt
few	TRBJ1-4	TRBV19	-	CASGAQATNEKLFF	TGTGCCAGTGGAGCACAGGCAACTAATGAAAAACTGTTTTTT
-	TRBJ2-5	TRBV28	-	CASNLPGSTQETQYF	TGTGCCAGCAACCTTCCGGGGAGCACCCAAGAGACCCAGTACTTC
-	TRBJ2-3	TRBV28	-	CASSLVRTPSDTQYF	TGTGCCAGCAGTTTGGTCCGCACTCCCTCCGATACGCAGTATTTT
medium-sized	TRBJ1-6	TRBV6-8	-	CAINAQGFNSPLHF	TGTGCCATCAACGCACAGGGTTTTAATTCACCCCTCCACTTT
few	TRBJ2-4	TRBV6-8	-	CASTPIAKNIQYF	TGTGCCAGCACCCCGATCGCCAAAAACATTCAGTACTTC
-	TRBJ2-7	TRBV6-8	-	CASGGGTTYEQYF	TGTGCCAGCGGTGGGGGCACTACCTACGAGCAGTACTTC
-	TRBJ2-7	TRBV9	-	CASSGPDSTYEQYF	TGTGCCAGCAGTGGACCGGACAGCACCTACGAGCAGTACTTC
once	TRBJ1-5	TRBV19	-	CASSIDNGGQPQHF	TGTGCCAGTAGTATAGACAATGGGGGTCAGCCCCAGCATTTT
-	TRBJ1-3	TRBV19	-	CASRPMLFSGNTIYF	TGTGCCAGTAGACCGATGCTCTTTTCTGGAAACACCATATATTTT
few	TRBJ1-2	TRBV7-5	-	CASSLGRVTYGYTF	TGTGCCAGCAGCTTGGGACGGGTAACCTATGGCTACACCTTC
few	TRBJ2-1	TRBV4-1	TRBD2	CASSLYREVVYNEQFF	TGCGCCAGCAGCCTGTACCGGGAGGTGGTATACAATGAGCAGTTCTTC
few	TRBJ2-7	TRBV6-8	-	CASTTPGYTEQYF	TGTGCCAGCACCACCCCGGGTTATACCGAGCAGTACTTC
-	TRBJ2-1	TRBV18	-	CASSPYSTLTGNEQFF	TGTGCCAGCTCACCTTACTCTACCTTAACGGGGAATGAGCAGTTCTTC
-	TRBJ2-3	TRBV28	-	CASSLSTVGGDTQYF	TGTGCCAGCAGTTTAAGTACAGTAGGTGGAGATACGCAGTATTTT
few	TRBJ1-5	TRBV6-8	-	CASSHPTANNQPQHF	TGTGCCAGCAGTCACCCGACAGCCAACAATCAGCCCCAGCATTTT
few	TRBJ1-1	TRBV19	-	CASSPGAAGPREAFF	TGTGCCAGTAGTCCGGGAGCTGCGGGGCCCAGGGAAGCTTTCTTT
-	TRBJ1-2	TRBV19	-	CASSLGRDYGYTF	TGTGCCAGTAGCCTGGGGCGGGACTATGGCTACACCTTC
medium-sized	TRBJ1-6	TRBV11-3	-	CASSPGTNIRRGDNSPLHF	TGTGCCAGCAGCCCAGGGACAAACATCCGCCGGGGGGATAATTCACCCCTCCACTTT
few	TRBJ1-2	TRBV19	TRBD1	CASSTGTANYGYTF	TGTGCCAGTAGTACCGGGACAGCTAACTATGGCTACACCTTC
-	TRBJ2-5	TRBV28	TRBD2	CASSLSSSGTQETQYF	TGTGCCAGCAGTCTTAGTTCTAGCGGGACTCAAGAGACCCAGTACTTC
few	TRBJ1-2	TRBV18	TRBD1	CASSFPGQGYPNYGYTF	TGTGCCAGCTCATTTCCAGGACAGGGATATCCTAACTATGGCTACACCTTC
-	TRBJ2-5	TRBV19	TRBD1	CASTPGGNVETQYF	TGTGCCAGTACGCCAGGGGGAAACGTAGAGACCCAGTACTTC
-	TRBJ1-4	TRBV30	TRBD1	CAWSGGTENEKLFF	TGTGCCTGGAGTGGGGGGACAGAGAATGAAAAACTGTTTTTT
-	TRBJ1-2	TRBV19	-	CASSIQSDYGYTF	TGTGCCAGTAGTATACAATCGGACTATGGCTACACCTTC
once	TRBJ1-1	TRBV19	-	CASSILAGLATEAFF	TGTGCCAGTAGTATATTGGCAGGATTAGCCACTGAAGCTTTCTTT
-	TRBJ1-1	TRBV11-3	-	CASSLRRTMNTEAFF	TGTGCCAGCAGCTTAAGACGGACCATGAACACTGAAGCTTTCTTT
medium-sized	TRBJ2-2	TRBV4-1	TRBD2	CASSQRLGLAGETGELFF	TGCGCCAGCAGCCAAAGATTGGGACTAGCGGGAGAAACCGGGGAGCTGTTTTTT
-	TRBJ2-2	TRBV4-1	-	CASSQEAYTGELFF	TGCGCCAGCAGCCAAGAGGCCTACACCGGGGAGCTGTTTTTT
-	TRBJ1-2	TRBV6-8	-	CASSYQGTYGYTF	TGTGCCAGCAGTTACCAGGGAACCTATGGCTACACCTTC
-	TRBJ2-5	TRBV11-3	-	CASSPGTSQETQYF	TGTGCCAGCAGCCCTGGGACTTCTCAAGAGACCCAGTACTTC
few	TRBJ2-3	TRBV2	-	CAGHPGASTDTQYF	TGTGCGGGTCATCCAGGGGCCAGCACAGATACGCAGTATTTT
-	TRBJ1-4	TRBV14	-	CASSRNRREKLFF	TGTGCCAGCAGCCGGAACAGGAGGGAAAAACTGTTTTTT
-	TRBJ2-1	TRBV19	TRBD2	CASSRTSGNYNEQFF	TGTGCCAGTAGTAGGACTAGCGGGAACTACAATGAGCAGTTCTTC
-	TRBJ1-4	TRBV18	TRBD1	CASSLGQGWNEKLFF	TGTGCCAGCTCGCTAGGACAGGGGTGGAATGAAAAACTGTTTTTT
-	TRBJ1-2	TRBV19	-	CASSIDQGNYSYTF	TGTGCCAGTAGTATCGATCAGGGGAACTATAGCTACACCTTC
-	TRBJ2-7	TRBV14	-	CASSHNRAGEQYF	TGTGCCAGCAGCCACAACAGGGCTGGTGAGCAGTACTTC
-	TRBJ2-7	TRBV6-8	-	CASALQVGWNEQYF	TGTGCCAGCGCGTTACAGGTCGGATGGAACGAGCAGTACTTC
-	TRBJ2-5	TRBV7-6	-	CASSVLTGDPRGTQYF	TGTGCCAGCAGCGTTCTTACGGGAGATCCTCGCGGGACCCAGTACTTC
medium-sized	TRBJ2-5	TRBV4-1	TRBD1	CASSEARGGGETQYF	TGCGCCAGCAGCGAAGCCCGAGGGGGCGGTGAGACCCAGTACTTC
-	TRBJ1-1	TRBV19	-	CASSRSAENTEAFF	TGTGCCAGTAGTAGGAGCGCCGAGAACACTGAAGCTTTCTTT
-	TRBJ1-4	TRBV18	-	CASSRAALPGKLFF	TGTGCCAGCTCACGTGCAGCCCTCCCGGGAAAACTGTTTTTT
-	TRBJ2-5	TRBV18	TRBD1	CANSYGQEETQYF	TGTGCCAACTCATATGGACAGGAAGAGACCCAGTACTTC
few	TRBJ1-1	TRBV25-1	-	CASSAPTEGRATEAFF	TGTGCCAGCAGTGCCCCGACGGAGGGGAGAGCCACTGAAGCTTTCTTT
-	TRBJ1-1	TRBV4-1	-	CASSQLKSTEAFF	TGCGCCAGCAGTCAATTGAAGAGCACTGAAGCTTTCTTT
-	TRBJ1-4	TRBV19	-	CASSINTNNEKLFF	TGTGCCAGTAGTATCAACACAAATAATGAAAAACTGTTTTTT
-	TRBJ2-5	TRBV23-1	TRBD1	CASSHPTQGVETQYF	TGCGCCAGCAGTCATCCAACACAGGGGGTAGAGACCCAGTACTTC